These T cell receptor beta chains were read from a single sample in a study of CD8 T cells in ankylosing spondylitis. Each CDR3 protein is one row after TCRdb ran MiXCR on the 5' RACE reads. In the table there are fewer than 200,000 distinct CDR3 sequences, 15% to 20% of which are singletons. The sample was blood, either unsorted or a sorted T cell fraction (not recorded which). The receptors were sampled from a male donor between 5 and 29 years old with ankylosing spondylitis or in good health (not recorded which). The CDR3 runs from the conserved cysteine through the conserved F or W. A D gene is named only where the DNA matches it firmly. Size tells how often a clone was seen (once, few, many) or the class of an expanded clone, and some rows leave it out.

j_gene,v_gene,d_gene,abundance,CDR3aa,CDR3nt
TRBJ2-1,TRBV29-1,TRBD2,few,CSAEGTSGNSYNEQFF,TGCAGCGCCGAGGGTACTAGCGGGAACTCCTACAATGAGCAGTTCTTC
TRBJ2-3,TRBV7-2,TRBD2,many,CASSLALSGSMDTQYF,TGTGCCAGCAGCTTAGCGCTCAGCGGGAGTATGGATACGCAGTATTTT
TRBJ2-1,TRBV7-6,NA,many,CASSLGTPESYNEQFF,TGTGCCAGCAGCTTGGGGACTCCCGAGTCCTACAATGAGCAGTTCTTC
TRBJ2-1,TRBV4-2,TRBD2,many,CASSQDGAGVGNEQFF,TGTGCCAGCAGCCAAGACGGAGCGGGAGTAGGCAATGAGCAGTTCTTC
TRBJ1-3,TRBV5-1,NA,many,CASSLRTSSGNTIYF,TGCGCCAGCAGCTTGAGGACGAGCTCTGGAAACACCATATATTTT
TRBJ1-2,TRBV7-9,NA,NA,CASSLELALYGYTF,TGTGCCAGCAGCTTAGAGTTGGCCCTCTATGGCTACACCTTC
TRBJ2-5,TRBV5-1,TRBD2,many,CASSWTSAQETQYF,TGCGCCAGCAGCTGGACTAGCGCCCAAGAGACCCAGTACTTC
TRBJ1-1,TRBV7-9,TRBD1,many,CASSNIPTGGMDTEAFF,TGTGCCAGCAGCAATATTCCGACAGGGGGGATGGACACTGAAGCTTTCTTT
TRBJ2-3,TRBV14,TRBD2,NA,CASSHLTSGRSTQYF,TGTGCCAGCAGCCACCTGACTAGCGGGAGAAGTACGCAGTATTTT
TRBJ2-1,TRBV24-1,TRBD2,many,CATSDPMTSGRGNEQFF,TGTGCCACCAGTGATCCGATGACTAGCGGGAGGGGCAATGAGCAGTTCTTC
TRBJ2-1,TRBV4-1,NA,NA,CASSQDRFNEQFF,TGCGCCAGCAGCCAAGACAGGTTCAATGAGCAGTTCTTC
TRBJ2-4,TRBV7-9,TRBD1,NA,CASRPTGQRNIQYF,TGTGCCAGCAGGCCGACAGGGCAGAGAAACATTCAGTACTTC
TRBJ2-5,TRBV12-3/TRBV12-4,NA,many,CASSLVAGLGTQYF,TGTGCCAGCAGTTTGGTGGCAGGGTTGGGGACCCAGTACTTC